These 4 T cell receptor beta chains came from one sample sequenced in a study of OX40 agonist ivuxolimab in advanced cancers. Assay used: immunoSEQ multiplex PCR; TCRdb lists only in-frame clones, some missing. Among about 49,000 clones, 81% were seen once, and the ten largest hold 5.5% to 7%. The sequencing used CD4+ or CD8+ T cells sorted from blood, collected in a trial of the OX40 agonist ivuxolimab. The receptors originated from an adult with an advanced solid tumor such as melanoma, head and neck, liver or kidney cancer.

This chain connects TRBV14 to TRBJ2-1; D ambiguous. The CDR3 extends over 11 amino acids. Germline-derived CDR1 and CDR2 are SGHDN and FVKESK. V lost 1 base and J 8 bases, leaving 3 bases between the germline ends. CDR3 sequence: CASSQVYEQFF. CDR3 DNA sequence: TGTGCCAGCAGCCAAGTTTATGAGCAGTTCTTC.

This chain links TRBV2 with TRBJ2-7, with 14 nucleotides matching TRBD2. The V segment lost 6 bases and the J segment 4 bases; nucleotides outside the gene matches: 5. The CDR3 contains 15 residues. Germline values: CDR1 SNHLY, CDR2 FYNNEI. Here the CDR3 reads CASREGLAGEYEQYV. The CDR3 nucleotides read TGTGCCAGCAGGGAGGGACTAGCGGGGGAATACGAGCAGTACGTC.

This clone was seen only once. The chain has TRBV2 and TRBJ2-1; 10 nucleotides align to TRBD1. V shed 6 bases and J 4 bases; nucleotides not matched to a gene: 6. CDR3 length equals 15 residues. CDR1 is SNHLY and CDR2 is FYNNEI in the germline V gene. The CDR3 sequence is CASSGDRGRYNEQFF. CDR3 sequence (DNA): TGTGCCAGCAGCGGAGACAGGGGGCGATACAATGAGCAGTTCTTC.

The chain couples TRBV11-2 to TRBJ1-3; no clear D gene. The V gene lost 5 bases and the J gene lost 4 bases, with 18 bases spanning the gap. Germline CDR1 is SGHAT and CDR2 is FQNNGV. This CDR3 region has 16 residues. In DNA, the CDR3 is TGTGCCAGCAGCCGAGGGTCGACATCCCCAGGAAACACCATATATTTT. Translated: CASSRGSTSPGNTIYF.